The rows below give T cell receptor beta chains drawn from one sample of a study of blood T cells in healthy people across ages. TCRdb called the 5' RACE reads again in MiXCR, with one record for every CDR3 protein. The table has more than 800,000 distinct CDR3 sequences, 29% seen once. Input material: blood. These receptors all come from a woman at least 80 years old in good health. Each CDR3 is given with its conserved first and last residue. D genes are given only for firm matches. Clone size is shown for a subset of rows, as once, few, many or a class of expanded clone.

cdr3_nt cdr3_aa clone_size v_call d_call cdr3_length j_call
TGCAGTGCTAGAACAACAGGGGAGCAGTTCTTC CSARTTGEQFF many TRBV20-1 . 11 TRBJ2-1
TGTGCCAGCAGCGTAGTGCGGACAGGGGCCACAGATACGCAGTATTTT CASSVVRTGATDTQYF . TRBV9 TRBD1 16 TRBJ2-3
TGCAGTGCTAGAGATTCAAAGGGGGCGAGCTATGGCTACACCTTC CSARDSKGASYGYTF few TRBV20-1 TRBD1 15 TRBJ1-2
TGTGCCAACAGCTCCTGGGACAGGGGAGGCTTCACTGAAGCTTTCTTT CANSSWDRGGFTEAFF . TRBV7-2 TRBD1 16 TRBJ1-1
TGTGCCACCCTACTAGCGGGGGGCACCGGGGAGCTGTTTTTT CATLLAGGTGELFF . TRBV12-3/TRBV12-4 TRBD2 14 TRBJ2-2
TGCGCCAGCAGCCAAGGGGGAGCTAGGGATCCCTACAATGAGCAGTTCTTC CASSQGGARDPYNEQFF many TRBV4-3 . 17 TRBJ2-1
TGTGCCAGCAACCAACGGGCGGATACCCACCCTGAAGCTTTCTTT CASNQRADTHPEAFF . TRBV7-2 . 15 TRBJ1-1
TGTGCCAGCAGACCACAGGGGCGCGAAAATCAGCCCCAGCATTTT CASRPQGRENQPQHF few TRBV6-2/TRBV6-3 TRBD1 15 TRBJ1-5
TGTGCCAGCAGCCAAGACCGGGTAGGGGTCACAGATACGCAGTATTTT CASSQDRVGVTDTQYF many TRBV14 . 16 TRBJ2-3
TGTGCCAGCAGACCAAAAGGACTAGCGGGGAGCCTGCCCACAGATACGCAGTATTTT CASRPKGLAGSLPTDTQYF few TRBV12-3/TRBV12-4 TRBD2 19 TRBJ2-3
TGCAGCGTTGAAGTTCTTACAGTGTTGACCTACAATGAGCAGTTCTTC CSVEVLTVLTYNEQFF . TRBV29-1 . 16 TRBJ2-1
TGTGCCAGCAGTTTTACGGGGGCCTTTAATCAGCCCCAGCATTTT CASSFTGAFNQPQHF . TRBV27 . 15 TRBJ1-5
TGTGCCAGCACCCCTCGCGGGGGCTTGAACACTGAAGCTTTCTTT CASTPRGGLNTEAFF few TRBV12-3/TRBV12-4 . 15 TRBJ1-1
TGCAGCGTTGAGTCGGAAGCGGATACGCAGTATTTT CSVESEADTQYF . TRBV29-1 . 12 TRBJ2-3
TGTGCCAGCAGCCTGAGTTGGGATGAGCAGTTCTTC CASSLSWDEQFF many TRBV4-2 . 12 TRBJ2-1
TGTGCCAGCAGTGACCGAGTGATATCAACCTACAATGAGCAGTACTTC CASSDRVISTYNEQYF few TRBV6-6 . 16 TRBJ2-7
TGTGCCAGCTCACCCTCAGGGGGCAGTCGGACCTACAATGAGCAGTTCTTC CASSPSGGSRTYNEQFF many TRBV18 TRBD1 17 TRBJ2-1
TGCAGCGGATTCGTGGCCTCACGGGGGGACGAAGAGACCCAGTACTTC CSGFVASRGDEETQYF many TRBV29-1 TRBD2 16 TRBJ2-5
TGTGCCTGGAAAATTATTCATCTAGGGCGCGTGAACACTGAAGCTTTCTTT CAWKIIHLGRVNTEAFF few TRBV30 . 17 TRBJ1-1
TGTGCCAGCAGCTCTAGAGGATTCTACAATGAGCAGTTCTTC CASSSRGFYNEQFF . TRBV11-1 . 14 TRBJ2-1
TGTGCCAGCAGATTTACAGGACCCCGAGAGGAGACCCAGTACTTC CASRFTGPREETQYF once TRBV12-3/TRBV12-4 . 15 TRBJ2-5
TGTGCCACCAGCAGAGATGGGGGGCTCTCCTACGAGCAGTACTTC CATSRDGGLSYEQYF many TRBV15 . 15 TRBJ2-7
TGTGCCAGCAGTTCGGACAGGGGGTATTACAATGAGCAGTACTTC CASSSDRGYYNEQYF . TRBV12-3/TRBV12-4 TRBD1 15 TRBJ2-5
TGTGCCAGCAGCTTAGGCCACCTCCGACAGGCTGATGAAAAACTGTTTTTT CASSLGHLRQADEKLFF . TRBV11-2 . 17 TRBJ1-4
TGCAGTGCTAGAGATGATCGGCTCTTCACAGATACGCAGTATTTT CSARDDRLFTDTQYF many TRBV20-1 . 15 TRBJ2-3